A selection of T cell receptor beta chains follows, all from one sample in a study of OX40 agonist ivuxolimab in advanced cancers. Some clones are missing from TCRdb's copy, which holds only in-frame ones; the method was immunoSEQ multiplex PCR. The sample lists roughly 41,000 clones, over 75% occurring once. Here the sequenced sample was CD4+ or CD8+ T cells sorted from blood, taken in a trial of the OX40 agonist ivuxolimab. The receptors stem from an adult with an advanced solid tumor such as melanoma, head and neck, liver or kidney cancer. Both conserved end residues are part of each CDR3. The order of the fields is CDR3 DNA, CDR3 protein, J gene, V gene, clone size, D gene. A D gene is named only where the DNA matches it firmly. Clone size is not always given. Where it is, it says once, few, many or a class for expanded clones.

TGTGCCAGCAGTGACTCTAGGACAGCCGGAAACACCATATATTTT	CASSDSRTAGNTIYF	TRBJ1-3	TRBV6-4	.	.
TGTGCCAGCAGCTCGATTAGTTCCAATGAGCAGTTCTTC	CASSSISSNEQFF	TRBJ2-1	TRBV6-5	.	.
TGTGCCAGCAGCCATGGGGTCTCACCCCTCCACTTT	CASSHGVSPLHF	TRBJ1-6	TRBV5-8	.	.
TGTGCCAGCAGCCCAGAGGAAACAGTTCAGGGCTACACCTTC	CASSPEETVQGYTF	TRBJ1-2	TRBV11-1	.	.
TGTGCCAGCAGCCGCGGGGGCCCGACGGCTACAGATACGCAGTATTTT	CASSRGGPTATDTQYF	TRBJ2-3	TRBV7-9	.	.
TGTGCCATCAGTGAGGACAGGGTGAGAAGCAATGAGCAGTTCTTC	CAISEDRVRSNEQFF	TRBJ2-1	TRBV10-3	.	TRBD1
TGTGCCAGCAGTGAATATACGACAGCGGCTGAAGCTTTCTTT	CASSEYTTAAEAFF	TRBJ1-1	TRBV25-1	.	.
TGTGCCAGCAGTTTAGGATCAAGTGAGCAGTTCTTC	CASSLGSSEQFF	TRBJ2-1	TRBV28	.	.
TGTGCCAGCCTCCGGGAGCAGAGCACAGATACGCAGTATTTT	CASLREQSTDTQYF	TRBJ2-3	TRBV2	.	.
TGTGCCAGCAGCTTGGTGGCGGACAGGGGAGTTGACATTCAGTACTTC	CASSLVADRGVDIQYF	TRBJ2-4	TRBV5-4	.	TRBD1
TGTGCCAGCAGCTTGTCGGTTAGCTCCTACAATGAGCAGTTCTTC	CASSLSVSSYNEQFF	TRBJ2-1	TRBV5-6	.	.
TGTGCCAGCAGTTTTGTAGCGGGGGTTCCCGGGGAGCTGTTTTTT	CASSFVAGVPGELFF	TRBJ2-2	TRBV28	.	TRBD2
TGTGCCAGCAGCTCGGGACAGATGAACACTGAAGCTTTCTTT	CASSSGQMNTEAFF	TRBJ1-1	TRBV7-3	.	TRBD1
TGTGCCACTTCGCTTGGGACTAACACTGAAGCTTTCTTT	CATSLGTNTEAFF	TRBJ1-1	TRBV10-3	.	.
TGTGCCAGCGGCTGGACTAGCGACTCCTACGAGCAGTACTTC	CASGWTSDSYEQYF	TRBJ2-7	TRBV2	.	TRBD2
TGCGCCAGCAGCCAATGGGTTGGGGCCAACGTCCTGACTTTC	CASSQWVGANVLTF	TRBJ2-6	TRBV4-1	once	.
TGTGCCAGCAGCTTAACCGGGGAGCTGTTTTTT	CASSLTGELFF	TRBJ2-2	TRBV7-3	few	.
TGTGCCAGCAGTTATCGGGGATACCCGAACACTGAAGCTTTCTTT	CASSYRGYPNTEAFF	TRBJ1-1	TRBV6-6	.	.
TGTGCCAGTAGCGCCCGTTCCAGCACCGGGGAGCTGTTTTTT	CASSARSSTGELFF	TRBJ2-2	TRBV19	.	.
TGTGCCAGCAGCCTTACGGGGGTAACAGATACGCAGTATTTT	CASSLTGVTDTQYF	TRBJ2-3	TRBV7-6	once	.
TGTGCCAGCAGTAAGGGGTCTTATAATTCACCCCTCCACTTT	CASSKGSYNSPLHF	TRBJ1-6	TRBV25-1	.	.
TGCGCCAGGCGACCCCAGGGGAATTATAGCAATCAGCCCCAGCATTTT	CARRPQGNYSNQPQHF	TRBJ1-5	TRBV5-1	.	.
TGTGCCAGCATTGCAGGTTCTGGAAACACCATATATTTT	CASIAGSGNTIYF	TRBJ1-3	TRBV6-5	.	.
TGTGCCAGCACCTGGGGGGAGACCACTGAAGCTTTCTTT	CASTWGETTEAFF	TRBJ1-1	TRBV25-1	.	.
TGTGCCAGCAGCGTAGGACAGCTCTCTGGAAACACCATATATTTT	CASSVGQLSGNTIYF	TRBJ1-3	TRBV9	few	.
TGTGCCAGCAGCGTCCGCTGGAGGGAGGGATACAATGAGCAGTTCTTC	CASSVRWREGYNEQFF	TRBJ2-1	TRBV9	.	TRBD2
TGTGCCAGCAGTGAATGGCCACGACTAGCGGGAAGCTCCTACGAGCAGTACTTC	CASSEWPRLAGSSYEQYF	TRBJ2-7	TRBV2	.	TRBD2
TGTGCCAGCAGTACGAACATAGGGGCCCCCTACGAGCAGTACTTC	CASSTNIGAPYEQYF	TRBJ2-7	TRBV27	.	.
TGTGCCAGCAGCGCGGGACAGTCAACTAATGAAAAACTGTTTTTT	CASSAGQSTNEKLFF	TRBJ1-4	TRBV9	.	TRBD1
TGTGCCAGCAGCCAAGTAGTGGGGGGGAGTACCTACAATGAGCAGTTCTTC	CASSQVVGGSTYNEQFF	TRBJ2-1	TRBV4-2	.	TRBD2
TGCGCCAGCAGCTTGTCCACAGGGGGCATGTACAATGAGCAGTTCTTC	CASSLSTGGMYNEQFF	TRBJ2-1	TRBV5-1	once	TRBD1
TGTGCCAGTAGTATACGTGCAGGGGCGGATCAGCCCCAGCATTTT	CASSIRAGADQPQHF	TRBJ1-5	TRBV19	.	.
TGTGCCAGCAGTTTAGGGGCAGGGGGGGACACCGGGGAGCTGTTTTTT	CASSLGAGGDTGELFF	TRBJ2-2	TRBV27	.	.
TGCGCCAGCAGCCAAGGAGTCGGGGGGCCCCCCTCCTACGAGCAGTACTTC	CASSQGVGGPPSYEQYF	TRBJ2-7	TRBV4-1	.	.
TGTGCCAGCAGTTACTCGAGTTCACCCCTCCACTTT	CASSYSSSPLHF	TRBJ1-6	TRBV6-5	few	.
TGCGCCAGCAGCTTGGCCGGGACAGCCTATGGCTACACCTTC	CASSLAGTAYGYTF	TRBJ1-2	TRBV5-1	.	TRBD1
TGTGCCAGCAGAACCGGGACAGGGCCTTACAATGAGCAGTTCTTC	CASRTGTGPYNEQFF	TRBJ2-1	TRBV28	.	TRBD1
TGTGCCAGCAGTTTGACTAGCGGCAGCTCCTACAATGAGCAGTTCTTC	CASSLTSGSSYNEQFF	TRBJ2-1	TRBV6-5	.	TRBD2
TGTGCCAGCAGCCCAGACACTTACGAGCAGTACTTC	CASSPDTYEQYF	TRBJ2-7	TRBV5-5	.	.
TGTGCCAGCAGCTCAGGGGCAACCCGAAACACCATATATTTT	CASSSGATRNTIYF	TRBJ1-3	TRBV7-9	.	.
TGTGCCATCAGTGGCCCCGACAGGGGGAATGAGACCCAGTACTTC	CAISGPDRGNETQYF	TRBJ2-5	TRBV10-3	.	TRBD1
TGCGCCAGCAGCTTGGACCCATCTTATAATTCACCCCTCCACTTT	CASSLDPSYNSPLHF	TRBJ1-6	TRBV5-1	.	.
TGTGCCAGCACCGTGGGGGGGGGCGGCCACTACACCTTC	CASTVGGGGHYTF	TRBJ1-2	TRBV25-1	.	.
TGTGCCAGCAGGACAGGGTACAATGAGCAGTTCTTC	CASRTGYNEQFF	TRBJ2-1	TRBV6-5	.	TRBD1
TGTGCCAGCAGCTTTAGCGGGAGGGCATCCGAGCAGTACTTC	CASSFSGRASEQYF	TRBJ2-7	TRBV7-9	.	TRBD2
TGCAGCGTTGAATACACGCAGTCCTACGAGCAGTACTTC	CSVEYTQSYEQYF	TRBJ2-7	TRBV29-1	.	.
TGTGCCAGCAGCTTAGCTTTTGGGGGTGCAGATACGCAGTATTTT	CASSLAFGGADTQYF	TRBJ2-3	TRBV11-3	.	.
TGTGCCAGCAGCCAAGAGAGTTCGTCAGATACGCAGTATTTT	CASSQESSSDTQYF	TRBJ2-3	TRBV14	.	.
TGCGCCAGCAGCCAAGAAGAGGGGCTCAGCACAGATACGCAGTATTTT	CASSQEEGLSTDTQYF	TRBJ2-3	TRBV4-3	.	.
TGTGCCAGCAGCGTAGTTCAGGGAACTGGGGTCACCGGGGAGCTGTTTTTT	CASSVVQGTGVTGELFF	TRBJ2-2	TRBV9	.	.
TGTGCCAGCAGTTTATTCGACAGACCGAATGAAAAACTGTTTTTT	CASSLFDRPNEKLFF	TRBJ1-4	TRBV28	.	.
TGTGCCAGCAGCACGACTAGCGGGCCAGATACGCAGTATTTT	CASSTTSGPDTQYF	TRBJ2-3	TRBV13	.	TRBD2
TGCGCCAGCGCCCCGGGGGGCGGTTCCTACAATGAGCAGTTCTTC	CASAPGGGSYNEQFF	TRBJ2-1	TRBV5-1	.	.
TGTGCCAGCAGCCAAGATCCTGAGGGGGTGATAGGCTTCTATGGCTACACCTTC	CASSQDPEGVIGFYGYTF	TRBJ1-2	TRBV4-2	.	.
TGTGCCAGCAGCCCCCTAGGGAGGGGCGGGGGAACAGATACGCAGTATTTT	CASSPLGRGGGTDTQYF	TRBJ2-3	TRBV5-5	.	TRBD2
TGTGCCAGCATCGGACAGGGGGCTCACTCCTACGAGCAGTACTTC	CASIGQGAHSYEQYF	TRBJ2-7	TRBV27	.	TRBD1
TGTGCCAGTAGCCTGACAGGGGGATTTACTGAAGCTTTCTTT	CASSLTGGFTEAFF	TRBJ1-1	TRBV19	.	TRBD1
TGTGCCAGCAGCCCCACAGGGGGTAGCACAGATACGCAGTATTTT	CASSPTGGSTDTQYF	TRBJ2-3	TRBV13	.	TRBD1